This is a list of T cell receptor beta chains from one sample in a study of neoadjuvant anti-PD-1 for oral cavity cancer. Sequencing was performed with immunoSEQ multiplex PCR; in TCRdb, only in-frame clones are kept and a portion is missing. The data show around 7,000 clones, under 55% seen once. The sample in question was tumor tissue, obtained before nivolumab (anti-PD-1) treatment. Receptor source: a person aged 35 to 85 with oral cavity squamous cell carcinoma. Each CDR3 is given without its conserved first and last residue. Only part of the rows carry a size: once, few, many, or a class if the clone is expanded.

16	TRBV18	-	TRBJ1-1	ASSPPVGAGFRNTEAF
14	TRBV2	-	TRBJ1-3	ASSEPYGSSGNTIY
12	TRBV6-5	-	TRBJ1-6	ASSYAASNSPLH
13	TRBV10-3	few	TRBJ2-7	AIREGLAETYEQY
12	TRBV18	-	TRBJ1-6	ASSPNPLGAPLH
17	TRBV11-3	-	TRBJ2-1	ASSAGLAGGPNARHEQF
11	TRBV6-1	-	TRBJ1-1	ASRPVRNTEAF
14	TRBV7-8	-	TRBJ1-5	ASSYPDRGLGQPQH
13	TRBV30	once	TRBJ1-1	AWRMPGASNTEAF
13	TRBV7-9	few	TRBJ2-3	ASSPLAGGADTQY
12	TRBV14	few	TRBJ2-7	ASARGPSAYEQY
16	TRBV13	-	TRBJ1-1	ASSGPEQYFLVNTEAF
12	TRBV5-4	medium-sized	TRBJ1-4	ASSNIATNEKLF
11	TRBV6-5	-	TRBJ1-1	ASSYVGGTEAF
15	TRBV4-1	few	TRBJ1-2	ASSQDIIQRTFYGYT
12	TRBV7-8	few	TRBJ1-6	ASSFDRANSPLH
12	TRBV27	medium-sized	TRBJ2-7	ASSVTGSWYEQY
12	TRBV18	-	TRBJ2-3	ASSLGQPTDTQY
14	TRBV4-1	few	TRBJ2-3	ASSQEAGLSTDTQY
12	TRBV10-3	few	TRBJ1-2	AISESADAYGYT
14	TRBV11-2	-	TRBJ1-2	ASSLEVRGRNYGYT
13	TRBV7-4	few	TRBJ1-2	ASSLFPGQGHGYT
11	TRBV5-4	-	TRBJ1-2	ASSLEDPRGYT
14	TRBV28	-	TRBJ2-2	ASSTWGTGGFGELF
11	TRBV6-1	-	TRBJ1-5	ASSGGVGGPQH
9	TRBV20-1	few	TRBJ1-1	SGGGSTEAF
11	TRBV5-1	-	TRBJ1-2	ASSGRDRAINT
11	TRBV5-1	few	TRBJ2-3	ASSQGDRDTQY
14	TRBV13	-	TRBJ2-3	ASSLRDPDSTDTQY